The source of this TCR beta chain is a study of T cells after yellow fever vaccination. Overall study findings and caveats: Compared with primary, the secondary response was weaker and peaked at day 5, not 15.

Germline V CDR1 and CDR2: KGHDR, SFDVKD. Between the trimmed V and J ends, which lost 6 bases and 1 base, there was a span of 4 bases. This CDR3 is 12 amino acids long. On this clonotype itself: Its antigen remains unknown.

TCRdb re-derived calls from the 5' RACE reads in MiXCR, one entry per CDR3 protein. This table holds 610,000 or so distinct CDR3 sequences, about 12% found once. The gene calls are TRBV24-1 and TRBJ2-3; no firm D call. The sequenced sample was PBMCs, obtained on the day of the yellow fever booster vaccination. The receptor was derived from a man aged 30 to 45 who received the YFV17D yellow fever vaccine. The CDR3 DNA follows: TGTGCCACCAGTTTCGGCACAGATACGCAGTATTTT. Its translation: CATSFGTDTQYF.